This T cell receptor beta chain was found in a study of metastatic and nonmetastatic thyroid tumors. Across the whole study: Where malignant and benign thyroid patients were concerned, repertoires were compared across blood and tumor or nodule tissue. Study observations and caveats: Benign nodules reportedly had significantly lower TCR beta diversity than malignant thyroid tumors in blood and tumor.

Thyroid surgery had not been preceded by any treatment in any patient. TCRdb re-analyzed the PCR reads using MiXCR. Seen here are tens of thousands of clones, under 5% observed once, and the top ten hold 20% to 25%. In germline, CDR1 is SGHRS, CDR2 YFSETQ. The CDR3 is made up of 15 amino acids. As concerns this clone: Its antigen is currently unknown. An end of the junction differs from the germline gene, which may be a read error.

This chain links TRBV5-1 with TRBJ2-7; TRBD2 is a possible D gene (5 bases). The sequencing input was blood. The sequence was obtained from a female donor with papillary thyroid cancer or a benign thyroid nodule (not recorded which). Some clones in this sample may be carry-over from other donors' samples. The chain's CDR3 is CANSLEAVRVYEQYF. The CDR3 DNA reads TGCGCCAACAGCTTGGAGGCCGTAAGAGTCTACGAGCAGTACTTC.